This T cell receptor beta chain is drawn from a study of cytomegalovirus exposure and HLA in healthy donors. The V gene's germline CDR1 is MNHNS and CDR2 SASEGT. V was pared by 3 bases and J by 5 bases, with 19 bases between. CDR3 size: 16 residues. 60 Vbeta and 13 Jbeta primers were used in PCR. TCRdb keeps only in-frame clones here, not all; method: immunoSEQ multiplex PCR. This sample has 190,000 or so clones, with about four fifths found just once. Sequencing was done on a sample of PBMCs. The chain has TRBV6-1 and TRBJ1-2; D is unresolved. This sequence originates from a woman aged 45-60 years in good health and CMV-seropositive. The CDR3 protein is CASSDLEGRPRYGYTF. The CDR3 nucleotides are TGTGCCAGCAGTGATTTAGAGGGCAGGCCTCGGTATGGCTACACCTTC.